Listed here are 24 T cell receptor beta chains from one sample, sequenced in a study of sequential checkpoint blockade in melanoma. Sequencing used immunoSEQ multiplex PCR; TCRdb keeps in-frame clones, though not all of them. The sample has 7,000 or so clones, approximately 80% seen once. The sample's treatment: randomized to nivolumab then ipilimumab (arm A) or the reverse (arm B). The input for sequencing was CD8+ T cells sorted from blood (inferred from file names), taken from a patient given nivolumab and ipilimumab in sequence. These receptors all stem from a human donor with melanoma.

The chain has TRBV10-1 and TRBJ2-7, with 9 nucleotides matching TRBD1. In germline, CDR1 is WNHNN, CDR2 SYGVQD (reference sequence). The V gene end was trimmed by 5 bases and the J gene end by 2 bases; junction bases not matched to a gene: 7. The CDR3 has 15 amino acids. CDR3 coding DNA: TGCGCCAGCAGTCCCTCCGGGACAGGGACCTACGAGCAGTACTTC. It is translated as CASSPSGTGTYEQYF.

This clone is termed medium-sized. The CDR3 spells CASSQTSGTYEQYF. DNA for the CDR3: TGTGCCAGTAGTCAAACTAGCGGGACCTACGAGCAGTACTTC. J is TRBJ2-7 and V is TRBV19, with 10 bases fitting TRBD2. The length of the CDR3 is 14 residues. The V and J ends lost 5 bases and 2 bases, in that order; junction bases with no gene match: 3. Germline V gives CDR1 LNHDA, CDR2 SQIVND (reference sequence).

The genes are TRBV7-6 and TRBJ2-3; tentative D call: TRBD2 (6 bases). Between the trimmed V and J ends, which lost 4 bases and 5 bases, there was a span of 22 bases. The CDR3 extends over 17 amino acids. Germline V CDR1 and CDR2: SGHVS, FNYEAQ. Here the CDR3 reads CASSSPLTGGEVDTQYF. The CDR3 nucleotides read TGTGCCAGCAGCTCCCCCTTAACCGGGGGAGAGGTAGATACGCAGTATTTT.

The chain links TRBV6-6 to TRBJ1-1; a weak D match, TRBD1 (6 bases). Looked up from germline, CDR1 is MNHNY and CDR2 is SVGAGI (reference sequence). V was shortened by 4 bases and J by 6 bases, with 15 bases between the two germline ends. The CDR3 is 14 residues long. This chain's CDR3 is CASSLTGPKAEAFF. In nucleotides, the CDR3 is TGTGCCAGCAGTTTAACAGGGCCCAAGGCTGAAGCTTTCTTT.

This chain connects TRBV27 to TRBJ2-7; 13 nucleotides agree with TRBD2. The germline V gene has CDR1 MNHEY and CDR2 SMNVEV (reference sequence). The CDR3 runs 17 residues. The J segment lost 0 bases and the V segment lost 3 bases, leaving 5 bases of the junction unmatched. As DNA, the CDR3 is TGTGCCAGCAGTTTGGGGACTAGCGGGATTAGCTCCTACGAGCAGTACTTC. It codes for CASSLGTSGISSYEQYF.

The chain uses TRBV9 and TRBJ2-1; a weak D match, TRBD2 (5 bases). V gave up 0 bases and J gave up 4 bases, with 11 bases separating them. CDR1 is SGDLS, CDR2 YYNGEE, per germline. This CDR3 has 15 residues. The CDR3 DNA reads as TGTGCCAGCAGCGTAGTGTCGGGAAGGTACAATGAGCAGTTCTTC. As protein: CASSVVSGRYNEQFF.

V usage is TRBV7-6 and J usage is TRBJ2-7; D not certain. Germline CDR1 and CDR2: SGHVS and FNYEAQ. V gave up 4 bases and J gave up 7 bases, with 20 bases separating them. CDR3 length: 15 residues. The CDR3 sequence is CASSSHRAGSTEQYF. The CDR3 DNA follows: TGTGCCAGCAGCTCTCACCGAGCAGGATCCACGGAGCAGTACTTC.

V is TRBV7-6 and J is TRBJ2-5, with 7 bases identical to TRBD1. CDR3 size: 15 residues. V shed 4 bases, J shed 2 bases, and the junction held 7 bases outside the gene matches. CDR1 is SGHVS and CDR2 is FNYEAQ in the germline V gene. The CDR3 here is CASSSRLGQQETQYF. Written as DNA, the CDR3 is TGTGCCAGCAGCTCCAGACTGGGACAGCAAGAGACCCAGTACTTC.

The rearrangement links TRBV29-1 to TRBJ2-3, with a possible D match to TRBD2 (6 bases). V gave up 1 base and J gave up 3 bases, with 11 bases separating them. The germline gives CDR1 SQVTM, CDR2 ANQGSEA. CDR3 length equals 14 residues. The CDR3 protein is CSVEAGDVTDTQYF. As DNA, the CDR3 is TGCAGCGTTGAAGCGGGAGATGTAACAGATACGCAGTATTTT.

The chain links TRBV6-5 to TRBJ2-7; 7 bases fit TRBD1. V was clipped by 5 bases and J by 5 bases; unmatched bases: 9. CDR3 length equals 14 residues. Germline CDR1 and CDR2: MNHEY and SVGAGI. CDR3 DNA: TGTGCCAGCAGTACTTACAGGGGAAGGAACGAGCAGTACTTC. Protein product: CASSTYRGRNEQYF.

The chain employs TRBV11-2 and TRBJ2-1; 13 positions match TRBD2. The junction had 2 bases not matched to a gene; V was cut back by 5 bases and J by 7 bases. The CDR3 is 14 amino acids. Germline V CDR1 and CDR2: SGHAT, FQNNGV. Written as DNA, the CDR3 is TGTGCCAGCAGCATACTAGCGGGAGGGAATGAGCAGTTCTTC. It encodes CASSILAGGNEQFF.

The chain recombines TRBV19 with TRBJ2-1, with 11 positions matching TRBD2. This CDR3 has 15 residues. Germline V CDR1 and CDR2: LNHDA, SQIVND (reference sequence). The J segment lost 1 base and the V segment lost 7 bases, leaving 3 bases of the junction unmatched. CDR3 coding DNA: TGTGCCAGTAAACGGACTAGCGGGTCCTACAATGAGCAGTTCTTC. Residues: CASKRTSGSYNEQFF.

The DNA for the CDR3 is TGTGCCAGCAGTTCTTTTAGCGGGAGGCCCGGTGTAGAGCAGTACTTC. Translating it yields CASSSFSGRPGVEQYF. The chain joins TRBV28 to TRBJ2-7, with 10 bases matching TRBD2. The CDR3 is made up of 16 amino acids. Trimming at V came to 4 bases and at J to 7 bases, leaving 13 bases not matched to a gene. CDR1 and CDR2 from the germline V gene are MDHEN and SYDVKM.

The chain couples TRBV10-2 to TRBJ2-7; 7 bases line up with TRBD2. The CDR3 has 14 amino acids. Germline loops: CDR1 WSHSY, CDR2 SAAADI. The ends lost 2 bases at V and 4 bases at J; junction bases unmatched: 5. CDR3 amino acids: CASSEKAGIYEQYF. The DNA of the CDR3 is TGCGCCAGCAGTGAGAAAGCGGGAATTTACGAGCAGTACTTC.

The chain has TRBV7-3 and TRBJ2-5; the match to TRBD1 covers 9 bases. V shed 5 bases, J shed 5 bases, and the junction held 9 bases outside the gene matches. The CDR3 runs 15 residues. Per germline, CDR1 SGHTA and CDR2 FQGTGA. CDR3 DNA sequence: TGTGCCAGCAGCCTCTCACAGGGGGCCTCGGAGACCCAGTACTTC. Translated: CASSLSQGASETQYF.

The CDR3 DNA follows: TGTGCCTGGAATAGCCAGAACACTGAAGCTTTCTTT. This codes for CAWNSQNTEAFF. This sequence joins TRBV30 and TRBJ1-1; D is ambiguous. There are 12 residues in the CDR3. Germline lookup yields CDR1 GTSNPN and CDR2 SVGIG (reference sequence). V was trimmed by 4 bases and J by 1 base, leaving 7 bases between them.

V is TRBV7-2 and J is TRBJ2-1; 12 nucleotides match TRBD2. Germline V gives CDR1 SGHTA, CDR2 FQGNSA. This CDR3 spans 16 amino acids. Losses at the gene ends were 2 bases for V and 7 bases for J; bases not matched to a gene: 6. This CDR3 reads CASSLPSGRAKNEQFF. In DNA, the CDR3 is TGTGCCAGCAGCTTACCTAGCGGGAGGGCAAAGAATGAGCAGTTCTTC.

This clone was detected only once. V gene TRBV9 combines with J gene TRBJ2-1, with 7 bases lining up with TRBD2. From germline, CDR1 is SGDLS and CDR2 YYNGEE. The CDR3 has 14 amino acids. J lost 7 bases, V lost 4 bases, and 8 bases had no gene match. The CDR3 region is CASSTPPGGNEQFF. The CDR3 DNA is TGTGCCAGCAGCACTCCCCCGGGGGGTAATGAGCAGTTCTTC.

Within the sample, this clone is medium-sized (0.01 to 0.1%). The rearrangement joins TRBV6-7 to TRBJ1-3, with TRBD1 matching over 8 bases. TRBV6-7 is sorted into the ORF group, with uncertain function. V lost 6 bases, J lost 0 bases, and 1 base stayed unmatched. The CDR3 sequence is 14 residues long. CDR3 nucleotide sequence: TGTGCCAGCAGGCAGGGGGCCTCTGGAAACACCATATATTTT. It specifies CASRQGASGNTIYF.

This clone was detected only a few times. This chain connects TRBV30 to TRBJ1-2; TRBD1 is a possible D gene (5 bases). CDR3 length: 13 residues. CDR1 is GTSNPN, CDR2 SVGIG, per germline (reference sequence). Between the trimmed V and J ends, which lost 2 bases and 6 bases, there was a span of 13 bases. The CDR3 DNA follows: TGTGCCTGGAGTACAGGTCTGATGGATGGCTACACCTTC. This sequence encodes CAWSTGLMDGYTF.

CDR3 nucleotide sequence: TGCGCCAGCAGCGGGACAGAAAGTAATTCACCCCTCCACTTT. Translation gives CASSGTESNSPLHF. This chain connects TRBV10-2 to TRBJ1-6; 7 positions agree with TRBD1. From germline, CDR1 is WSHSY and CDR2 SAAADI. This CDR3 has 14 amino acids. Losses at the gene ends were 6 bases for V and 6 bases for J; bases not matched to a gene: 5.

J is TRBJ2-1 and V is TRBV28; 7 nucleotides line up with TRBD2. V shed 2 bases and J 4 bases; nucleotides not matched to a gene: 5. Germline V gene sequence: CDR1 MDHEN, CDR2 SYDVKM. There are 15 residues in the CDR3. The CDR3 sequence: CASSLIKRGYNEQFF. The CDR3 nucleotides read TGTGCCAGCAGTTTAATTAAGCGGGGTTACAATGAGCAGTTCTTC.

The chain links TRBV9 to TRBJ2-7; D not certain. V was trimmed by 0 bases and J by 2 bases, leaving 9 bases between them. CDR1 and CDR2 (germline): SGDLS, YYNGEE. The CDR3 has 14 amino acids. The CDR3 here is CASSVGHNTYEQYF. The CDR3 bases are TGTGCCAGCAGCGTAGGTCACAATACCTACGAGCAGTACTTC.

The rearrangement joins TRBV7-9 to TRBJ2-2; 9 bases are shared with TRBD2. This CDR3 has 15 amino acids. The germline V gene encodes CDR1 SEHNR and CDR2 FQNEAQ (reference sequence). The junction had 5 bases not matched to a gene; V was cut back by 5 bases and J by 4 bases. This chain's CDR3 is CASSRTSDPTGELFF. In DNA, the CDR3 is TGTGCCAGCAGCCGGACTAGCGATCCCACCGGGGAGCTGTTTTTT. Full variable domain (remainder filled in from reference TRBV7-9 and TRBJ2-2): DTGVSQNPRHKITKRGQNVTFRCDPISEHNRLYWYRQTLGQGPEFLTYFQNEAQLEKSRLLSDRFSAERPKGSFSTLEIQRTEQGDSAMYLCASSRTSDPTGELFFGEGSRLTVL.